These 29 T cell receptor beta chains were sequenced from one sample in a study of blood T cell repertoires in COVID-19. Measured with immunoSEQ multiplex PCR; TCRdb has only the in-frame clones, and not every one. The sample holds roughly 20,000 clones, about four fifths seen once. Sequencing was performed on peripheral blood. All receptors come from a man older than 75 with acute or convalescent COVID-19.

As DNA, the CDR3 is TGTGCCAGCTCACCAGTAACGGGAAGGACAACTAATGAAAAACTGTTTTTT. Its protein product is CASSPVTGRTTNEKLFF. The chain couples TRBV18 to TRBJ1-4; D gene ambiguous. V lost 2 bases and J lost 0, with 13 bases in between. The CDR3 loop spans 17 amino acids. The germline gives CDR1 KGHSH, CDR2 LQKENI.

The V and J genes are TRBV5-1 and TRBJ1-1, with 8 bases fitting TRBD1. The CDR3 runs 15 residues. With V trimmed by 3 bases and J by 3 bases, 7 bases remained unmatched. Looked up from germline, CDR1 is SGHRS and CDR2 is YFSETQ. The DNA for the CDR3 is TGCGCCAGCAGCTGGGCAGGGGGCGGGGACACTGAAGCTTTCTTT. This translates into CASSWAGGGDTEAFF. Complete variable domain (other parts from reference TRBV5-1 and TRBJ1-1): KAGVTQTPRYLIKTRGQQVTLSCSPISGHRSVSWYQQTPGQGLQFLFEYFSETQRNKGNFPGRFSGRQFSNSRSEMNVSTLELGDSALYLCASSWAGGGDTEAFFGQGTRLTVV.

V and J are TRBV2 and TRBJ1-1; D call uncertain. V lost 5 bases to trimming and J lost 8 bases, with 12 bases between them. This CDR3 has 12 residues. Germline values: CDR1 SNHLY, CDR2 FYNNEI. The CDR3 here is CASSSDSAEAFF. For the CDR3, the DNA is TGTGCCAGCAGTTCAGACTCCGCAGAAGCTTTCTTT.

V gene TRBV5-5 combines with J gene TRBJ2-1, with TRBD2 matching 11 bases. The germline V gene encodes CDR1 SGHKS and CDR2 YYEKEE (reference sequence). The CDR3 consists of 14 residues. Trimming at V came to 7 bases and at J to 6 bases, leaving 6 bases not matched to a gene. The DNA for the CDR3 is TGTGCCAGCTCCTCGACTAGCGGGGTCAATGAGCAGTTCTTC. It specifies CASSSTSGVNEQFF.

This clone has a handful of counts. This chain joins TRBV5-6 and TRBJ2-7; D is possibly TRBD1 (7 bases). The germline V and J ends were trimmed by 1 base and 6 bases, with 11 bases remaining between them. Germline V CDR1 and CDR2: SGHDT, YYEEEE. CDR3 length: 13 residues. CDR3 in DNA: TGTGCCAGCAGCTTGTACAGGGGAGGCGAGCAGTACTTC. Its protein is CASSLYRGGEQYF. The whole variable domain, filled in from reference TRBV5-6 and TRBJ2-7, reads DAGVTQSPTHLIKTRGQQVTLRCSPKSGHDTVSWYQQALGQGPQFIFQYYEEEERQRGNFPDRFSGHQFPNYSSELNVNALLLGDSALYLCASSLYRGGEQYFGPGTRLTVT.

The rearrangement uses TRBV30 and TRBJ1-5; D possibly corresponds to TRBD1 (6 bases). Germline loops: CDR1 GTSNPN, CDR2 SVGIG (reference sequence). This CDR3 is 18 amino acids long. V lost 2 bases, J lost 1 base, and 21 bases lay in between. The CDR3 DNA reads TGTGCCTGGAGTAAAACAGGGTGTAAGTGGATCAGCAATCAGCCCCAGCATTTT. It yields the protein CAWSKTGCKWISNQPQHF.

The chain links TRBV6-2 or TRBV6-3 to TRBJ2-7; TRBD2 is a possible D gene (6 bases). Trimming left V 4 bases short and J 3 bases short, with 13 bases between. The CDR3 spans 14 residues. Germline lookup yields CDR1 MNHEY and CDR2 SVGEGT. The CDR3 reads CASSFSRDGYEQYV. In DNA form, the CDR3 reads TGTGCCAGCAGTTTCTCGCGGGACGGCTACGAGCAGTACGTC.

J is TRBJ1-1 and V is TRBV6-2 or TRBV6-3; 8 bases map to TRBD1. Germline assignment: CDR1 MNHEY and CDR2 SVGEGT. V shed 6 bases, J shed 4 bases, and the junction held 7 bases outside the gene matches. The CDR3 contains 14 residues. CDR3 loop: CASSRTGYTTEAFF. The CDR3, as DNA: TGTGCCAGCAGCCGGACAGGGTATACCACTGAAGCTTTCTTT.

This clone was recorded only once. The J gene is TRBJ2-1, the V gene TRBV5-1, with a weak D call TRBD2 (6 bases). The V end was cut by 5 bases, the J end by 1 base, with 19 bases between. The CDR3 has 17 residues. Germline V gives CDR1 SGHRS, CDR2 YFSETQ. CDR3 nucleotides: TGCGCCAGCAGATCCCCGTGGGGGGTTGGATCCTACAATGAGCAGTTCTTC. This translates into CASRSPWGVGSYNEQFF.

The V call is TRBV29-1, the J call TRBJ1-2; weak D call: TRBD1 (5 bases). From germline, CDR1 is SQVTM and CDR2 ANQGSEA. Deletions cut 3 bases from V and 6 bases from J, with 8 bases between. The CDR3 loop spans 11 amino acids. This chain's CDR3 is CSVDTGNGYTF. As DNA, the CDR3 is TGCAGCGTTGACACAGGAAATGGCTACACCTTC.

The gene calls are TRBV9 and TRBJ1-2, with TRBD1 matching 7 bases. The CDR3 runs 14 residues. Germline V gene data show CDR1 as SGDLS and CDR2 as YYNGEE. Trimming removed 0 bases from V and 4 bases from J; junction bases left unmatched: 3. CDR3 sequence: CASSVGQGLYGYTF. The CDR3 DNA follows: TGTGCCAGCAGCGTAGGACAGGGTCTCTATGGCTACACCTTC. Supplemented by reference TRBV9 and TRBJ1-2, the full variable domain reads DSGVTQTPKHLITATGQRVTLRCSPRSGDLSVYWYQQSLDQGLQFLIQYYNGEERAKGNILERFSAQQFPDLHSELNLSSLELGDSALYFCASSVGQGLYGYTFGSGTRLTVV.

J is TRBJ2-1 and V is TRBV12-5; D call uncertain. CDR1 LGHNT and CDR2 FRNRAP come from the germline V gene. Trimming took off 3 bases at V and 1 base at J, with 7 bases between the two ends. The CDR3 spans 14 residues. CDR3 residues: CASGFQRSYNEQFF. DNA of the CDR3: TGTGCTAGTGGTTTTCAGAGGTCCTACAATGAGCAGTTCTTC.

The chain has TRBV5-1 and TRBJ2-1; 8 bases line up with TRBD1. The trim removed 4 bases at V and 10 bases at J, leaving 16 bases unmatched. This CDR3 comprises 16 residues. In germline, CDR1 is SGHRS, CDR2 YFSETQ. The CDR3 here is CASSHGQGTRLVEQFF. In nucleotides, the CDR3 is TGCGCCAGCAGCCACGGACAGGGTACGAGACTAGTAGAGCAGTTCTTC.

This clone came up a few times. The chain carries TRBV19 and TRBJ2-6; D may be TRBD1 (6 bases). Germline V gene sequence: CDR1 LNHDA, CDR2 SQIVND (reference sequence). The V end lost 7 bases, the J end lost 2 bases, and 12 bases lay between the germline ends. CDR3 size: 15 residues. The CDR3 sequence is CASIATGTGANVLTF. DNA of the CDR3: TGTGCCAGTATTGCAACAGGGACTGGGGCCAACGTCCTGACTTTC.

The chain links TRBV7-9 to TRBJ1-5, with TRBD1 as a possible D gene (5 bases). Germline values: CDR1 SEHNR, CDR2 FQNEAQ (reference sequence). The CDR3 totals 14 residues. Trimming removed 2 bases at V and 7 bases at J, with 12 bases between. The CDR3 nucleotides read TGTGCCAGCAGCTTACAGGGTGACGACCAGCCCCAGCATTTT. Encoded protein: CASSLQGDDQPQHF.

This clone has only one observation. V gene TRBV9 combines with J gene TRBJ2-1; 7 bases map to TRBD2. V lost 0 bases and J lost 6; bases outside the gene matches: 3. The germline gives CDR1 SGDLS, CDR2 YYNGEE. The CDR3 totals 14 residues. DNA of the CDR3: TGTGCCAGCAGCGTAGGCGGGAGTGTCAATGAGCAGTTCTTC. Protein sequence: CASSVGGSVNEQFF. Full variable domain (outside the CDR3, taken from reference TRBV9 and TRBJ2-1): DSGVTQTPKHLITATGQRVTLRCSPRSGDLSVYWYQQSLDQGLQFLIQYYNGEERAKGNILERFSAQQFPDLHSELNLSSLELGDSALYFCASSVGGSVNEQFFGPGTRLTVL.

This clone has a single count. CDR3 bases: TGCAGCGTTGAGTCGGGGACACAGGCGTATACGCAGTATTTT. Encoded protein: CSVESGTQAYTQYF. The genes are TRBV29-1 and TRBJ2-3, with D maybe TRBD1 (6 bases). Between the trimmed V and J ends, which lost 3 bases and 7 bases, there was a span of 17 bases. CDR3 length equals 14 residues. CDR1 and CDR2 from the germline V gene are SQVTM and ANQGSEA.

The chain has TRBV7-9 and TRBJ1-3; maybe TRBD1 (6 bases). The V end was cut by 5 bases, the J end by 1 base, with 15 bases between. The CDR3 length is 16 residues. Germline V lookup: CDR1 SEHNR, CDR2 FQNEAQ (reference sequence). This CDR3 reads CASSREQGWSGNTIYF. CDR3 coding DNA: TGTGCCAGCAGCCGAGAACAGGGTTGGTCTGGAAACACCATATATTTT.

This clone appeared once. The chain recombines TRBV3-1 (or the pseudogene TRBV3-2) with TRBJ2-7; 10 positions agree with TRBD2. The germline gives CDR1 LGHDT, CDR2 YNNKEL (reference sequence). The J segment lost 6 bases and the V segment lost 4 bases, leaving 9 bases of the junction unmatched. CDR3 length: 15 amino acids. The CDR3 region is CASSPAASGSSEQYF. The CDR3 coding sequence is TGTGCCAGCAGCCCTGCGGCTAGCGGGAGCTCCGAGCAGTACTTC.

The chain combines TRBV6-2 or TRBV6-3 with TRBJ2-7, with D perhaps matching TRBD1 (6 bases). V was clipped by 0 bases and J by 3 bases, with 12 bases between them. The CDR3 extends over 15 amino acids. Germline CDR1 and CDR2: MNHEY and SVGEGT. CDR3 sequence: CASSYSDRSYYEQYF. The CDR3, as DNA: TGTGCCAGCAGTTACTCGGACAGATCCTACTACGAGCAGTACTTC.

This clone was counted a single time. This chain joins TRBV5-1 and TRBJ1-1; tentatively, D is TRBD1 (5 bases). Germline CDR1 reads SGHRS; CDR2 reads YFSETQ. This CDR3 region has 15 residues. V lost 5 bases, J lost 5 bases, and 19 bases lay in between. The CDR3 reads CASRLGQQVGTEAFF. The CDR3 DNA follows: TGCGCCAGCAGACTCGGCCAACAGGTAGGGACTGAAGCTTTCTTT. The variable domain in full, with the rest retrieved from reference TRBV5-1 and TRBJ1-1, is KAGVTQTPRYLIKTRGQQVTLSCSPISGHRSVSWYQQTPGQGLQFLFEYFSETQRNKGNFPGRFSGRQFSNSRSEMNVSTLELGDSALYLCASRLGQQVGTEAFFGQGTRLTVV.

The chain is built from TRBV4-1 and TRBJ2-7; a possible D gene is TRBD1 (6 bases). V was clipped by 3 bases and J by 9 bases, with 9 bases between them. This CDR3 has 11 amino acids. From germline, CDR1 is MGHRA and CDR2 YSYEKL. The CDR3, as DNA: TGCGCCAGCAGCCAGGGGGCAGGGCAGTACTTC. Translated, it gives CASSQGAGQYF.

The CDR3 nucleotides read TGTGCCAGCAGCTTAGACTGGACAGGGGCCGACTATGGCTACACCTTC. Its translation is CASSLDWTGADYGYTF. The chain is built from TRBV7-2 and TRBJ1-2, with TRBD1 matching over 9 bases. The CDR3 spans 16 residues. Losses at the gene ends were 1 base for V and 3 bases for J; bases not matched to a gene: 6. Germline V gene data show CDR1 as SGHTA and CDR2 as FQGNSA.

The chain carries TRBV19 and TRBJ2-2; no firm D call. CDR1 is LNHDA and CDR2 is SQIVND in the germline V gene (reference sequence). Trimming removed 10 bases at V and 1 base at J, with 13 bases between. The CDR3 is 14 amino acids. The CDR3 protein is CATHSGRNTGELFF. The CDR3 nucleotides read TGTGCCACCCACTCGGGTCGGAACACCGGGGAGCTGTTTTTT.

This clone was seen a few times. The rearrangement uses TRBV4-1 and TRBJ1-6, with D maybe TRBD1 (6 bases). Germline CDR1 reads MGHRA; CDR2 reads YSYEKL. With 0 bases removed from V and 7 bases from J, the gap between germline ends came to 10 bases. This CDR3 spans 15 amino acids. CDR3 in DNA: TGCGCCAGCAGCCAAGAGGGGGCTCAGAATTCACCCCTCCACTTT. It translates to CASSQEGAQNSPLHF.

V gene TRBV5-1 combines with J gene TRBJ2-3, with TRBD1 matching over 9 bases. This CDR3 is 15 amino acids long. Germline V gives CDR1 SGHRS, CDR2 YFSETQ. V lost 4 bases, J lost 3 bases, and 6 bases stayed unmatched. In DNA, the CDR3 is TGCGCCAGCAGCAAGGGACAGGGAGGAACAGATACGCAGTATTTT. This codes for CASSKGQGGTDTQYF.

J is TRBJ2-1 and V is TRBV9; the D is unclear. V shed 3 bases and J shed 0 bases, with 10 bases lying between them. This CDR3 is built from 15 residues. Germline V lookup: CDR1 SGDLS, CDR2 YYNGEE. The CDR3 nucleotides read TGTGCCAGCAGCGAGCGATTCGCCTCCTACAATGAGCAGTTCTTC. It yields the protein CASSERFASYNEQFF.

This clone was picked up a small number of times. The genes are TRBV3-1 (or the pseudogene TRBV3-2) and TRBJ2-7, with TRBD1 matching 7 bases. Per the germline V gene, CDR1 is LGHDT and CDR2 is YNNKEL (reference sequence). Trimming cost V 3 bases and J 3 bases; bases outside gene matches: 8. The CDR3 is 15 residues long. The CDR3 bases are TGTGCCAGCAGCCACGGACCGGGACAGAGCTACGAGCAGTACTTC. Its translation: CASSHGPGQSYEQYF.

The genes are TRBV28 and TRBJ1-6, with 9 bases identical to TRBD1. Trimming took 7 bases from V and 4 from J; bases not matched to a gene: 8. The CDR3 consists of 16 residues. Germline assignment: CDR1 MDHEN and CDR2 SYDVKM. CDR3: CASKWTGDPYNSPLHF. CDR3 nucleotide sequence: TGTGCCAGCAAATGGACAGGGGACCCTTATAATTCACCCCTCCACTTT.